This T cell receptor (beta chain) derives from a study of human CD8 memory T cell subsets. Libraries for TCR beta were constructed using UMI-labeled 5' RACE. In the source study's methods: The number of functional CDR3 beta clonotypes in each TCR beta library ranged from roughly 2,800 to 18,000. One entry per CDR3 protein, without DNA, is what TCRdb gives after re-calling the 5' RACE reads. The V and J calls come from TCRdb's annotation, not from the publication. This sample lists roughly 7,000 distinct CDR3 sequences; its ten largest clones have about 20%. Whole-study results and caveats: In stem-like memory T cells, Chao1 estimates suggested more diversity than in precursor exhausted T cells.

Remarks on this clonotype: The target antigen is unknown.

In germline, CDR1 is DFQATT, CDR2 SNEGSKA (reference sequence). The CDR3 loop spans 14 amino acids. Stem-like memory CD8+ T cells (TSTEM) showed a CCR7+ PD-1- TIGIT- phenotype. The sample consisted of CD8+ stem-like memory T cells (TSCM and TCM) sorted from PBMCs. Noted subset: stem-like memory CD8 T cells (TSTEM), CCR7+ PD-1- TIGIT-. The clonotype was recovered from a human donor in good health. The rearrangement joins TRBV20-1 to TRBJ2-7; the D call of TRBD1 rests on TCRdb alone, since no DNA is present to check it. The CDR3 reads CSARGQGVGYEQYF.